Following are 27 T cell receptor beta chains from one sample sequenced in a study of blood T cell repertoires in COVID-19. TCRdb keeps only in-frame clones here, not all; method: immunoSEQ multiplex PCR. The table includes roughly 80,000 clones, approximately 89% detected once. Material: peripheral blood. These receptors were taken from a man between 50 and 59 years old with active COVID-19.

V usage is TRBV4-1 and J usage is TRBJ2-2, with TRBD1 matching 10 bases. The J segment lost 2 bases and the V segment lost 1 base, leaving 1 base of the junction unmatched. The CDR3 contains 16 residues. Germline V gene data show CDR1 as MGHRA and CDR2 as YSYEKL. DNA for the CDR3: TGCGCCAGCAGCCAAGGACAGGGGGCAAACACCGGGGAGCTGTTTTTT. Its protein is CASSQGQGANTGELFF.

This clone occurred once. The rearrangement uses TRBV30 and TRBJ1-1; 8 bases align to TRBD1. This CDR3 has 13 residues. After removal of 3 bases from V and 5 bases from J, the junction contained 5 bases not matched to a gene. Germline assignment: CDR1 GTSNPN and CDR2 SVGIG (reference sequence). In DNA, the CDR3 is TGTGCCTGGAGAGCAGGGGGCTTGACTGAAGCTTTCTTT. Its protein product is CAWRAGGLTEAFF.

V and J are TRBV10-2 and TRBJ1-1; D is ambiguous. The V gene's germline CDR1 is WSHSY and CDR2 SAAADI. The CDR3 has 13 residues. Trimming stripped 2 bases from V and 3 bases from J, with 7 bases between. In DNA form, the CDR3 reads TGCGCCAGCAGTGAGAACAGTTACACTGAAGCTTTCTTT. Its translation is CASSENSYTEAFF.

This clone was detected once. The chain couples TRBV4-3 to TRBJ1-3; D may be TRBD1 (6 bases). V gave up 0 bases and J gave up 0 bases, with 12 bases separating them. CDR1 is LGHNA, CDR2 YSLEER, per germline. The CDR3 extends over 17 amino acids. The CDR3 bases are TGCGCCAGCAGCCAAGATGGACAGAGAGCCTCTGGAAACACCATATATTTT. This gives the protein CASSQDGQRASGNTIYF.

The rearrangement uses TRBV7-9 and TRBJ2-7, with 9 bases lining up with TRBD2. Germline-derived CDR1 and CDR2 are SEHNR and FQNEAQ (reference sequence). There are 15 residues in the CDR3. J was trimmed by 2 bases and V by 1 base; bases with no gene match: 3. CDR3 DNA: TGTGCCAGCAGCTTAGTTACTAGCGGGCCCTACGAGCAGTACTTC. Encoded protein: CASSLVTSGPYEQYF.

This chain connects TRBV24-1 to TRBJ2-1; 7 bases line up with TRBD2. Germline V gene lookup returns CDR1 KGHDR and CDR2 SFDVKD. V was pared by 4 bases and J by 4 bases, with 9 bases of the junction left unmatched. The CDR3 totals 16 residues. CDR3 sequence reads: CATSELQASGYNEQFF. In DNA, the CDR3 is TGTGCCACCAGTGAGTTACAGGCTAGCGGATACAATGAGCAGTTCTTC.

This chain links TRBV13 with TRBJ2-7, with 12 bases aligning to TRBD2. Germline V gene data show CDR1 as PRHDT and CDR2 as FYEKMQ (reference sequence). The length of the CDR3 is 16 residues. V shed 5 bases and J 5 bases; nucleotides not matched to a gene: 10. The CDR3 sequence: CASSQSPTSGGHEQYF. CDR3 nucleotide sequence: TGTGCCAGCAGCCAATCCCCGACTAGCGGGGGCCACGAGCAGTACTTC. The full variable domain, completed using reference TRBV13 and TRBJ2-7, is AAGVIQSPRHLIKEKRETATLKCYPIPRHDTVYWYQQGPGQDPQFLISFYEKMQSDKGSIPDRFSAQQFSDYHSELNMSSLELGDSALYFCASSQSPTSGGHEQYFGPGTRLTVT.

V usage is TRBV5-1 and J usage is TRBJ2-2; a possible D gene is TRBD2 (5 bases). In germline, CDR1 is SGHRS, CDR2 YFSETQ. Trimming cost V 4 bases and J 1 base, with 11 bases left between them. This CDR3 comprises 15 residues. CDR3 coding DNA: TGCGCCAGCAGCCCCGCCAGCGGGAACACCGGGGAGCTGTTTTTT. The encoded protein is CASSPASGNTGELFF.

The chain joins TRBV27 to TRBJ2-1, with D possibly matching TRBD2 (6 bases). Trimming pared 2 bases from V and 4 bases from J, leaving 12 bases between. Germline-derived CDR1 and CDR2 are MNHEY and SMNVEV (reference sequence). The CDR3 runs 15 residues. The DNA of the CDR3 is TGTGCCAGCAGTTTAGCGGGGACGGGTTACAATGAGCAGTTCTTC. This encodes CASSLAGTGYNEQFF.

The chain uses TRBV5-1 and TRBJ1-4; 8 positions agree with TRBD1. This CDR3 has 16 residues. After removal of 4 bases from V and 0 bases from J, the junction contained 5 bases not matched to a gene. The germline V gene has CDR1 SGHRS and CDR2 YFSETQ. CDR3 loop: CASSRDRLATNEKLFF. In DNA form, the CDR3 reads TGCGCCAGCAGCCGGGACAGGTTAGCAACTAATGAAAAACTGTTTTTT.

The chain has TRBV7-9 and TRBJ2-2; 8 bases agree with TRBD2. The V gene end was trimmed by 5 bases and the J gene end by 5 bases; junction bases not matched to a gene: 10. The CDR3 totals 16 residues. Looked up from germline, CDR1 is SEHNR and CDR2 is FQNEAQ (reference sequence). The CDR3 sequence is CASSRSGGDGTGELFF. The CDR3 nucleotides read TGTGCCAGCAGCCGAAGCGGGGGCGACGGGACCGGGGAGCTGTTTTTT.

This clone was seen many times. Additional DNA sequences in this sample encode the identical CDR3. The rearrangement links TRBV6-2 or TRBV6-3 to TRBJ2-7; D is unresolved. The CDR3 spans 12 residues. Germline assignment: CDR1 MNHEY and CDR2 SVGEGT. Trimming pared 6 bases from V and 2 bases from J, leaving 8 bases between. The CDR3 nucleotides read TGTGCCAGCAGCTATCCTCCCTACGAGCAGTACTTC. Translated, it gives CASSYPPYEQYF.

The V gene is TRBV19, the J gene TRBJ1-1; maybe TRBD1 (6 bases). V was shortened by 7 bases and J by 6 bases, with 21 bases between the two germline ends. Germline loops: CDR1 LNHDA, CDR2 SQIVND (reference sequence). The CDR3 is 15 amino acids. The CDR3 coding sequence is TGTGCCAGTAACGGAGTCATACAGGGTCTGCCTGAAGCTTTCTTT. Its protein is CASNGVIQGLPEAFF. Looking up the rest from reference TRBV19 and TRBJ1-1 gives the full variable domain: DGGITQSPKYLFRKEGQNVTLSCEQNLNHDAMYWYRQDPGQGLRLIYYSQIVNDFQKGDIAEGYSVSREKKESFPLTVTSAQKNPTAFYLCASNGVIQGLPEAFFGQGTRLTVV.

This chain joins TRBV4-3 and TRBJ2-3; 11 bases align to TRBD2. Germline-derived CDR1 and CDR2 are LGHNA and YSLEER. The CDR3 has 18 residues. V lost 3 bases to trimming and J lost 2 bases; unmatched junction nucleotides: 10. The CDR3 DNA follows: TGCGCCAGCAGCCAGACTAGCGGGGTCGGGTTGGTCACAGATACGCAGTATTTT. Amino acid sequence: CASSQTSGVGLVTDTQYF.

This chain connects TRBV6-2 or TRBV6-3 to TRBJ2-7; TRBD1 might be the D (5 bases). Deletions cut 6 bases from V and 6 bases from J, with 9 bases between. This CDR3 contains 11 residues. Germline V gives CDR1 MNHEY, CDR2 SVGEGT. The chain's CDR3 is CASSRRAEQYF. The CDR3 DNA reads TGTGCCAGCAGCCGCAGGGCCGAGCAGTACTTC.

The gene calls are TRBV19 and TRBJ1-2; D gene unclear. The CDR3 extends over 16 amino acids. Between the trimmed V and J ends, which lost 7 bases and 4 bases, there was a span of 22 bases. In germline, CDR1 is LNHDA, CDR2 SQIVND (reference sequence). The CDR3 loop is CASIPSPGALFYGYTF. CDR3 coding DNA: TGTGCCAGTATCCCAAGCCCAGGCGCCCTATTCTATGGCTACACCTTC.

The chain combines TRBV19 with TRBJ2-5; TRBD1 aligns across 8 bases. The CDR3 length is 15 residues. J lost 1 base, V lost 9 bases, and 10 bases had no gene match. The germline gives CDR1 LNHDA, CDR2 SQIVND (reference sequence). CDR3 region: CASRRQGTIQETQYF. In nucleotides, the CDR3 is TGTGCCAGCCGAAGACAGGGGACGATCCAAGAGACCCAGTACTTC.

This chain connects TRBV25-1 to TRBJ1-2, with D possibly matching TRBD1 (5 bases). The CDR3 has 13 amino acids. V was clipped by 6 bases and J by 2 bases, with 10 bases between them. The germline gives CDR1 MGHDK, CDR2 SYGVNS. The CDR3 DNA reads as TGTGCCAGCAGCGGGGGACCGAACTATGGCTACACCTTC. Amino acid sequence: CASSGGPNYGYTF.

Here the CDR3 DNA reads TGTGCCTGGAATTCCTGGCTGACTTCAGCTAACTATGGCTACACCTTC. It yields the protein CAWNSWLTSANYGYTF. This rearrangement joins TRBV30 to TRBJ1-2, with D uncertain. Trimming took off 4 bases at V and 0 bases at J, with 18 bases between the two ends. This CDR3 comprises 16 residues. From germline, CDR1 is GTSNPN and CDR2 SVGIG (reference sequence).

In its sample, this clone was seen a few times. The V gene is TRBV5-6, the J gene TRBJ1-1, with D possibly TRBD1 on 5 matching bases. Germline V gene lookup returns CDR1 SGHDT and CDR2 YYEEEE. The CDR3 spans 15 residues. V lost 0 bases to trimming and J lost 0 bases, with 9 bases between them. For the CDR3, the DNA is TGTGCCAGCAGCTTGGTAGGGGCCATGAACACTGAAGCTTTCTTT. It specifies CASSLVGAMNTEAFF.

The chain couples TRBV18 to TRBJ2-7; TRBD1 matches 8 bases. CDR3 size: 14 residues. Germline CDR1 reads KGHSH; CDR2 reads LQKENI. The V and J ends lost 4 bases and 3 bases, in that order; junction bases with no gene match: 5. In nucleotides, the CDR3 is TGTGCCAGCTCACAACAGGGGGGAGACTACGAGCAGTACTTC. Translation: CASSQQGGDYEQYF.

The rearrangement links TRBV11-1 to TRBJ1-3, with D possibly being TRBD1 (5 bases). Between the trimmed V and J ends, which lost 8 bases and 0 bases, there was a span of 14 bases. The CDR3 runs 15 residues. Germline V gives CDR1 SGHAT, CDR2 FQDESV (reference sequence). The CDR3 DNA sequence: TGTGCCAGCTTCGGTCGGGGGAGCTCTGGAAACACCATATATTTT. Translated, it gives CASFGRGSSGNTIYF.

The CDR3 reads CASSPRAPGQGRETQYF. The DNA for the CDR3 is TGTGCCAGCAGCCCTAGAGCCCCGGGACAGGGTAGGGAGACCCAGTACTTC. The chain combines TRBV7-8 with TRBJ2-5; TRBD1 matches 9 bases. CDR3 size: 17 residues. With 5 bases clipped from V and 5 bases from J, the junction kept 15 bases outside the gene matches. Germline V CDR1 and CDR2: SGHVS, FQNEAQ.

The chain links TRBV5-1 to TRBJ2-3, with a possible D match to TRBD2 (5 bases). V shed 4 bases and J shed 3 bases, with 9 bases lying between them. Germline lookup yields CDR1 SGHRS and CDR2 YFSETQ. The CDR3 extends over 13 amino acids. CDR3 region: CASSVEGTDTQYF. DNA of the CDR3: TGCGCCAGCAGCGTCGAGGGAACAGATACGCAGTATTTT.

This clone has just a few counts. The rearrangement joins TRBV7-3 to TRBJ2-2; D gene uncertain. Germline V gene lookup returns CDR1 SGHTA and CDR2 FQGTGA. The length of the CDR3 is 15 residues. Between the trimmed V and J ends, which lost 0 bases and 3 bases, there was a span of 8 bases. CDR3 nucleotides: TGTGCCAGCAGCTTAACCCCGCAGGACACCGGGGAGCTGTTTTTT. Translation gives CASSLTPQDTGELFF.

The genes are TRBV5-1 and TRBJ1-1; 8 bases agree with TRBD1. This CDR3 comprises 14 residues. V lost 5 bases to trimming and J lost 3 bases; unmatched junction nucleotides: 6. CDR1 is SGHRS and CDR2 is YFSETQ in the germline V gene. The DNA of the CDR3 is TGCGCCAGCAGTATCACAGGGGGGGACACTGAAGCTTTCTTT. Its translation: CASSITGGDTEAFF.

The chain couples TRBV4-1 to TRBJ1-1, with a possible D match to TRBD1 (5 bases). The CDR3 length is 15 residues. Germline V gene sequence: CDR1 MGHRA, CDR2 YSYEKL. The V gene lost 1 base and the J gene lost 0 bases, with 9 bases spanning the gap. For the CDR3, the DNA is TGCGCCAGCAGCCAAGTATCCAGGGTGAACACTGAAGCTTTCTTT. Its protein is CASSQVSRVNTEAFF.